This TCR beta chain was recovered during a study of identical twins. The CDR3 has 16 residues. V lost 2 bases, J lost 1 base, and 5 bases stayed unmatched. Germline loops: CDR1 MNHNS, CDR2 SASEGT. Addition of a universal primer site occurred through template switching, and cDNA carried unique molecular identifiers. MiXCR was run by TCRdb on the 5' RACE reads, yielding one entry per CDR3 protein. The sample carries 240,000 or so distinct CDR3 sequences, about 10% recorded once. Healthy Caucasian donors formed the entire cohort. Of note for this clonotype: The antigen is not known.

Overall study findings and caveats: Out-of-frame TCR alpha sharing observed in monozygotic twins exceeded model estimates. Twin-shared out-of-frame alpha sequences showed excess low generation probability.

Sequences were obtained from memory T cells sorted from blood. The sequence was obtained from a man aged 50 to 60 in good health. The V and J genes are TRBV6-1 and TRBJ2-3; 8 nucleotides match TRBD1. The CDR3 nucleotides read TGTGCCAGCAGTGAATCTGTGGGACAGGGCACAGATACGCAGTATTTT. Its protein is CASSESVGQGTDTQYF.